This TCR beta chain was found in a study of blood T cell repertoires in COVID-19. Study-level background: COVID-19 samples, acute and convalescent, were from the United States, Italy and Spain. The analysed material was cDNA or gDNA that came from T cells, B-cell-depleted T cells, or PBMCs.

Germline V gene sequence: CDR1 SNHLY, CDR2 FYNNEI. The CDR3 has 13 amino acids. Trimming took 2 bases from V and 5 from J, leaving 8 bases between them. Original analysis: Scientists estimated how many nucleated cells there were by amplifying reference gene primers. Measured with immunoSEQ multiplex PCR; TCRdb has only the in-frame clones, and not every one. Clone size and the V and J calls come from that table; the DNA yielded D and trimming. This sample yields about 210,000 clones, of which about nine tenths are seen a single time; about 4.8% belongs to the top ten. The specimen was peripheral blood. The sequence was collected from a middle-aged woman with acute or convalescent COVID-19. V is TRBV2 and J is TRBJ2-3, with D tentatively TRBD2 (5 bases). The CDR3 is CASSEFGLDTQYF. CDR3 nucleotide sequence: TGTGCCAGCAGTGAATTTGGACTAGATACGCAGTATTTT.